This TCR beta chain was sequenced during a study of T cells in localized non-small cell lung cancer. Findings of the study overall: The highest T cell clonality was in uninvolved adjacent lung, above tumor.

The table came from immunoSEQ multiplex PCR; TCRdb's copy has only in-frame clones and leaves some out. The sample holds under 60,000 clones; around 86% are singletons and the top ten take under 20%. On this clone itself: Its antigen is undetermined.

With V trimmed by 2 bases and J by 7 bases, 4 bases remained unmatched. The CDR3 runs 15 residues. Germline V CDR1 and CDR2: LGHNA, YNFKEQ. Sequencing used peripheral blood, obtained before any cancer treatment. The rearrangement joins TRBV4-2 to TRBJ2-1, with TRBD2 matching over 11 bases. This sequence originates from a male donor aged 60 or over with stage III squamous cell lung carcinoma. The CDR3 is CASSQLAGGLNEQFF. The CDR3 bases are TGTGCCAGCAGCCAACTAGCGGGAGGTTTAAATGAGCAGTTCTTC.